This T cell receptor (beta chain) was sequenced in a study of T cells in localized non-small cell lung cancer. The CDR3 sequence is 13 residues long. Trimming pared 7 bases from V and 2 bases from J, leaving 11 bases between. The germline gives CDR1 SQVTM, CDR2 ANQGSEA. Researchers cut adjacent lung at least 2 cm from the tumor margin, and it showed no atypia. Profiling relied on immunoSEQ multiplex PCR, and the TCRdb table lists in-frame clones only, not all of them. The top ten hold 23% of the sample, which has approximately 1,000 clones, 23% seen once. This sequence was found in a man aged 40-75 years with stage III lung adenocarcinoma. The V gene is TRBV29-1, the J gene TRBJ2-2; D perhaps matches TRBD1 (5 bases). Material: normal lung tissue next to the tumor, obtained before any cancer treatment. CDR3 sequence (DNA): TGCAGCGGAGCACAGGTTAACACCGGGGAGCTGTTTTTT. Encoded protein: CSGAQVNTGELFF.